This T cell receptor (beta chain) was identified during a study of blood T cell repertoires in COVID-19. Across the whole study: Samples taken during acute and convalescent COVID-19 were collected in the United States, Italy and Spain.

CDR3 size: 16 residues. J was trimmed by 7 bases and V by 2 bases; bases with no gene match: 8. The germline V gene encodes CDR1 ENHRY and CDR2 SYGVKD. Per the study methods: Amplifying reference gene primers gave estimates of nucleated cell counts. Assay used: immunoSEQ multiplex PCR; TCRdb lists only in-frame clones, some missing. That table gives V, J and clone size, and the DNA gave D and trimming. The sample yields 250,000 to 300,000 clones, roughly 89% seen once. This clonotype was sampled from a man aged 40-49 years with acute or convalescent COVID-19. This chain joins TRBV10-3 and TRBJ2-2; 9 bases map to TRBD1. What was sequenced was peripheral blood. The CDR3 is CAISETSGQGHGELFF. The CDR3 DNA is TGTGCCATCAGTGAGACCTCCGGACAGGGGCACGGGGAGCTGTTTTTT.